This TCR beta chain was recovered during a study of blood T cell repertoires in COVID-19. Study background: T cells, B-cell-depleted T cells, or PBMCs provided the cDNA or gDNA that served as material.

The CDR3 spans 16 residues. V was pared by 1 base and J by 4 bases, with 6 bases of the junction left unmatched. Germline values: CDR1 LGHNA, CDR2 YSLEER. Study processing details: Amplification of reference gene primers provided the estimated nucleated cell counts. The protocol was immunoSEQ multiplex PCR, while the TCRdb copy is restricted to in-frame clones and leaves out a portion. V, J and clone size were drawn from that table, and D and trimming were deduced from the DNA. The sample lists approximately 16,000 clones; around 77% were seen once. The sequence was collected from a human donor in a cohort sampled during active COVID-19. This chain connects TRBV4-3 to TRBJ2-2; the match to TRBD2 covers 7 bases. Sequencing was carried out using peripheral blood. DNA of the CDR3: TGCGCCAGCAGCCAAGGGGCCAGGGAGGGCACCGGGGAGCTGTTTTTT. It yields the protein CASSQGAREGTGELFF.